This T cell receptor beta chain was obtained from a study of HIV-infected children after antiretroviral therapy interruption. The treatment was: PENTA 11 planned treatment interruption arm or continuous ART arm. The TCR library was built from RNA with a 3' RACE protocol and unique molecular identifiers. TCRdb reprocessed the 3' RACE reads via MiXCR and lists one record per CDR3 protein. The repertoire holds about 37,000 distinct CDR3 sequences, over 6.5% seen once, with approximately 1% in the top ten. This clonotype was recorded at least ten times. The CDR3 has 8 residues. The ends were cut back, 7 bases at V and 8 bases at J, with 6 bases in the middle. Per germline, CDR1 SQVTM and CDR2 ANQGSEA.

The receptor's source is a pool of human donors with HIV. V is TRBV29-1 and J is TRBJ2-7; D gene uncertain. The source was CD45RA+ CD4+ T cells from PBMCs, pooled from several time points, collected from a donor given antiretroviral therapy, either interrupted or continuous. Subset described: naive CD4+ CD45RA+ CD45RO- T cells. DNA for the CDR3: TGCAGCGCCCGGAAGCAGTACTTC. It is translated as CSARKQYF.